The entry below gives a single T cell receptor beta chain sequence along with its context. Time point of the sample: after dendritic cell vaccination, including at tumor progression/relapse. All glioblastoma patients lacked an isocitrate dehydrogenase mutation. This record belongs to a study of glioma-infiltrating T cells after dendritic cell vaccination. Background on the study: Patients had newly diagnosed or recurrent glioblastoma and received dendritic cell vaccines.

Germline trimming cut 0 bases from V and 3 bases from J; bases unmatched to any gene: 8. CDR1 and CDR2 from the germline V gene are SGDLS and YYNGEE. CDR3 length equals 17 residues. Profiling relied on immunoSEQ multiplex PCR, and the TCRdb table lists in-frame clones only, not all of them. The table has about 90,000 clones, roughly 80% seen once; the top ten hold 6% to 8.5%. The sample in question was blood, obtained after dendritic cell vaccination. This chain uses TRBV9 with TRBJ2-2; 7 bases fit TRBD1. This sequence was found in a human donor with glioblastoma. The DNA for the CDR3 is TGTGCCAGCAGCGTAGGGTGGCGGCAGGGGGACACCGGGGAGCTGTTTTTT. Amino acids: CASSVGWRQGDTGELFF. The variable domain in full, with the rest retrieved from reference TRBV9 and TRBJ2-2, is DSGVTQTPKHLITATGQRVTLRCSPRSGDLSVYWYQQSLDQGLQFLIQYYNGEERAKGNILERFSAQQFPDLHSELNLSSLELGDSALYFCASSVGWRQGDTGELFFGEGSRLTVL.